This TCR beta chain stems from a study of shared clonotypes between healthy human individuals. CD45RO negativity and positive selection for CCR7 defined naive CD8 cells, a population that excluded terminally differentiated effector memory CD45RA+ cells. Healthy adults negative for HIV, lacking recent acute infections or vaccinations, served as donors. Profiling relied on immunoSEQ multiplex PCR, and the TCRdb table lists in-frame clones only, not all of them. The sample holds hundreds of thousands of clones; 96% are singletons and the top ten take less than 0.13%. Study findings and constraints: Sequencing depth was predicted to influence how clonotypes are shared among donors. Blood alone was sampled, and tissue repertoires likely differ.

This clone has only one observation. No antigen is known for it. Trimming cost V 5 bases and J 6 bases, with 7 bases left between them. The CDR3 length is 11 residues. Germline CDR1 and CDR2: MGHDK and SYGVNS. Sequenced sample: naive CD8+ T cells sorted from blood. The TCR was taken from a woman between 25 and 40 years old in good health. This chain links TRBV25-1 with TRBJ1-2; D not resolved. This chain's CDR3 is CASSMQHGYTF. DNA for the CDR3: TGTGCCAGCAGTATGCAGCATGGCTACACCTTC.